This TCR beta chain appears in the sequencing data of a study of Graves' ophthalmopathy and Graves' hyperthyroidism (dated by TCRdb to between 2017 and 2018). Describing the broader study: Hyperthyroidism was defined as stable when no progression to ophthalmopathy occurred within 18 months of follow-up. In total, 120 to 150 blood samples were TCR-sequenced: approximately 42 ophthalmopathy, 80 or so hyperthyroidism and approximately 17 hyperthyroidism-to-ophthalmopathy patients. For independent validation, a separate cohort was made up of fewer than 20 hyperthyroidism patients plus 17 patients who later progressed from hyperthyroidism to ophthalmopathy. A discovery set of 100 or so patients (43 ophthalmopathy, 60 or so stable hyperthyroidism) was enrolled to explore V-J signatures distinguishing ophthalmopathy from hyperthyroidism. After sampling, hyperthyroidism patients received methimazole starting at 30 mg daily, and ophthalmopathy patients received high-dose intravenous methylprednisolone. In more than five hyperthyroidism patients, the T-cell repertoires found in thyroid tissue were compared with those found in blood. To tell Graves' ophthalmopathy apart from Graves' hyperthyroidism, and to predict which patients would progress to ophthalmopathy, the study relied on TCR beta repertoire signatures. Study-wide findings and limitations: Sample size was not statistically predetermined, and group allocation was not concealed from the investigators. Most expanded thyroid clonotypes with a frequency above 0.001 also appeared in blood, which suggests that blood repertoires may reflect the immune response in the thyroid. In validation, the model predicted ophthalmopathy progression with over 60% sensitivity and roughly 72% specificity; 12 predicted patients were CT-confirmed with GO in a median of 6.5 months. In cross-validation, the 13-signature model distinguished ophthalmopathy from stable hyperthyroidism with around 90% sensitivity and approximately 81% specificity, while in the test set the corresponding values were about 80% and 75%.

TCR beta CDR3 regions were amplified from RNA transcripts for repertoire sequencing. The first round was an RT-PCR using HTBI primers with the Qiagen OneStep RT-PCR kit, and this first round was followed by a second-round multiplex PCR, then size selection and purification. Sequencing of the libraries was carried out on an Illumina HiSeq2000 in paired-end mode with 100 bp reads. Regarding the original processing steps: Reads were processed with SOAPnuke, discarding reads with adapters, uncalled bases, mean Phred below 15, or no exact constant-primer or identifier match. COPE v1.2.5 was used to merge the high-quality paired reads. Unique nucleotide sequences were defined as clonotypes and aligned to IMGT TRB V, D and J references using MiTCR v1.1. Only V-J combinations with frequency above 0.0001 were analysed, covering about 99% of repertoires. A TCR clonal expansion and chaos score per V-J combination was defined as the ratio of F50 clonal expansion to chaos observed in the TCRdist matrix. Welch's t-statistics and random forest were used to narrow the features down to about a dozen V-J combinations, which were then fed into a naive Bayes classifier. Thyroid-blood repertoire similarity was quantified with the Morisita-Horn index. TCRdb reprocessing: public reads trimmed at Q25 with fastp, clones called with MiXCR, in-frame beta chains kept. Every CDR3 protein is listed once, alongside the most common genes and DNA of its rows. TCRdb, rather than the study authors, made the V and J calls. The sample has about 590,000 distinct CDR3 sequences on record, 35% to 40% of them singletons. The ten largest account for about 4.6% of the sample.

Remarks on this clonotype: Its antigen is still unknown. No much larger clone is present one base from it, and per-base qualities are unavailable.

CDR1 and CDR2, per the germline V gene, are SGHRS and YFSETQ. The CDR3 numbers 17 residues from cysteine through phenylalanine. This entry keeps only the CDR3 DNA: 51 bases, framed from base 1. Patients with hyperthyroidism were aged 18 to 65 years, had been newly diagnosed, and had a disease duration of less than 2 months. Anyone with other autoimmune diseases, uncontrolled infections, pregnancy or lactation was excluded from the study. Diagnosis was based on clinical symptoms, serum thyroxine, TRAb, thyroid ultrasound and orbital computed tomography. Total RNA was extracted with Trizol reagent and quality-checked on an Agilent 2100 Bioanalyzer.

The sequenced sample was peripheral blood or thyroid tissue (not recorded which). This receptor was obtained from an adult man with Graves' hyperthyroidism. The sequence joins TRBV5-1 to TRBJ2-7; D gene: possibly TRBD1, on 6 matching bases. Judging by the DNA end, TRBJ2-1 fits better; the J call may be wrong. The nucleotides read TGCGCCAGCAGCCCAGGGGCCCGAAAGGATACCTACAATGAGCAGTTCTTC. Its protein is CASSPGARKDTYNEQFF.